A single sample gave rise to the 5 T cell receptor beta chains below, sequenced in a study of blood T cell repertoires in COVID-19. TCRdb keeps only in-frame clones here, not all; method: immunoSEQ multiplex PCR. The sample shows 200,000 to 300,000 clones, around 88% of them seen only once. What was sequenced was PBMCs or T cells enriched from blood (not recorded which). The receptors stem from a woman aged 25 to 39 who had recovered from COVID-19.

The chain uses TRBV3-1 (or the pseudogene TRBV3-2) and TRBJ2-1; maybe TRBD2 (6 bases). Germline values: CDR1 LGHDT, CDR2 YNNKEL (reference sequence). The CDR3 sequence is 12 residues long. Deletions cut 0 bases from V and 9 bases from J, with 6 bases between. CDR3 loop: CASSQDSGEQFF. Written as DNA, the CDR3 is TGTGCCAGCAGCCAAGATAGCGGTGAGCAGTTCTTC.

The V call is TRBV6-5, the J call TRBJ2-7; 7 nucleotides agree with TRBD1. This CDR3 is built from 15 residues. V was pared by 0 bases and J by 1 base, with 3 bases of the junction left unmatched. CDR1 MNHEY and CDR2 SVGAGI come from the germline V gene. The CDR3 nucleotides are TGTGCCAGCAGTTACTCCGGGACAGCTTCCTACGAGCAGTACTTC. Its protein product is CASSYSGTASYEQYF.

The chain joins TRBV4-3 to TRBJ1-1; the D gene is possibly TRBD1 (5 bases). Germline CDR1 is LGHNA and CDR2 is YSLEER. The CDR3 covers 15 residues. V was shortened by 0 bases and J by 5 bases, with 13 bases between the two germline ends. The CDR3 is CASSQDGGRGTEAFF. The CDR3 nucleotides read TGCGCCAGCAGCCAAGACGGCGGGAGGGGAACTGAAGCTTTCTTT.

The gene calls are TRBV4-2 and TRBJ2-5; TRBD2 matches 8 bases. Germline-derived CDR1 and CDR2 are LGHNA and YNFKEQ. This CDR3 has 17 amino acids. Germline trimming cut 1 base from V and 5 bases from J; bases unmatched to any gene: 12. The CDR3 DNA sequence: TGTGCCAGCAGCCAAGGGCCCCTCGGGAGGGCCGGGGAGACCCAGTACTTC. Protein sequence: CASSQGPLGRAGETQYF.

The chain joins TRBV30 to TRBJ1-2; tentative D call: TRBD1 (5 bases). Germline CDR1 GTSNPN, CDR2 SVGIG (reference sequence). The CDR3 covers 12 residues. Between the trimmed V and J ends, which lost 4 bases and 6 bases, there was a span of 12 bases. The CDR3 protein is CAWIRVVDGYTF. CDR3 in DNA: TGTGCCTGGATCAGGGTTGTAGATGGCTACACCTTC.